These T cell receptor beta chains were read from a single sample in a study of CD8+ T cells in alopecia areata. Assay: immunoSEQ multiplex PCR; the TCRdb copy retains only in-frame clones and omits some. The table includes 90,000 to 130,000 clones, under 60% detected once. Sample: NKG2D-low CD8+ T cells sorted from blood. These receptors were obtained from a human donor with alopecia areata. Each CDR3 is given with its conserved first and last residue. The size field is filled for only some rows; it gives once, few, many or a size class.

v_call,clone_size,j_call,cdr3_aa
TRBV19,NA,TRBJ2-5,CASSMPRGRRETQYF
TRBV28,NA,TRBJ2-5,CASSLGRTQYF
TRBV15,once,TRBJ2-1,CATSIPSGRRDEQFF
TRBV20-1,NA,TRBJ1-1,CSASDILEAFF
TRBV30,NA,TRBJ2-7,CAWVPDRDGSYEQYF
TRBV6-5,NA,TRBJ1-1,CASSYAFGGTEAFF
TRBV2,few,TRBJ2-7,CASSGRGQVIYEQYF
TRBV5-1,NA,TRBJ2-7,CASSFFSESYEQYF
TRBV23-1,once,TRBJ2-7,CASSQGPSGSYEQYF
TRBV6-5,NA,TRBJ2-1,CASSAWDRTYNEQFF
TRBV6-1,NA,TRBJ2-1,CASSAIPEVNEQFF
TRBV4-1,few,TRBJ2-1,CASSQVDGGNEQFF
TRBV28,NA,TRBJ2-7,CASSLIAGGLPYEQYF
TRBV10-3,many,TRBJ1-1,CAISESGQGTEAFF
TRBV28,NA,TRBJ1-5,CASRGGLARQPQHF
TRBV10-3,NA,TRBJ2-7,CAISLTARGSYEQYF
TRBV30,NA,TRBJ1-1,CAWEETGNTEAFF
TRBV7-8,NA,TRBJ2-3,CASIPTPQGTTQYF
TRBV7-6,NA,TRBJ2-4,CASSSSGAAKNIQYF
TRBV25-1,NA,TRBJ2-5,CASSEVGAETQYF
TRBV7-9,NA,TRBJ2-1,CASSFGTGVYNEQFF
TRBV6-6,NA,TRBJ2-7,CASTMGGLEQYF
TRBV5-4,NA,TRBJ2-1,CASSVTGLAGDNEQFF
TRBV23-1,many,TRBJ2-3,CASSQQLQESTDTQYF
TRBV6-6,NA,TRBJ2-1,CASSALADYNEQFF
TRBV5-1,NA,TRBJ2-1,CASSLREYNEQFF
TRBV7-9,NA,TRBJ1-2,CASSPQGNYGYTF
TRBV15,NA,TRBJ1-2,CATSKLGTDYGYTF
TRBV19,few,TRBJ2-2,CATRGENTGELFF
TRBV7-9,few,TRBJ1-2,CASSLVSLGPASGYTF
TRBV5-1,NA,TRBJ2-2,CASSGTGNPNTGELFF
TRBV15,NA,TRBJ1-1,CATSRDGQNTEAFF
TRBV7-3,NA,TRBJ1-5,CASRDRARQPQHF
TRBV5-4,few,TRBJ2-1,CASSLGLTNEQFF
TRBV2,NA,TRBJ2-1,CASLRAGREGRRPLDNEQFF
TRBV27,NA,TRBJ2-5,CASSRPKETQYF
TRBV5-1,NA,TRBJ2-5,CASSLEGRDETQYF
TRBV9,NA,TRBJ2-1,CASSVELAGGWEQFF
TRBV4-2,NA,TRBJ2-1,CASSQQTSGNDEQFF
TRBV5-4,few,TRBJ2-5,CASSLTDQETQYF
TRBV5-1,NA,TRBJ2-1,CASSLGGRNEQFF
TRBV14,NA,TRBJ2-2,CASSLSGGNTGELFF
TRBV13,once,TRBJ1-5,CASSLGGNVGQPQHF
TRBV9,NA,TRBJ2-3,CASSVDHKGWADTQYF
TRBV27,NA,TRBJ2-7,CASSLTSGLSYEQYF
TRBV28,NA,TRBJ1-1,CASSLRGDMEAFF
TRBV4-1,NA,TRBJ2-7,CASSQETGGYEQYF